Listed here are 15 T cell receptor beta chains from one sample, sequenced in a study of T cells in Graves' hyperthyroidism and ophthalmopathy (dated by TCRdb to between 2018 and 2021). Preparation of the library involved multiplex PCR. The reads were generated on an Illumina HiSeq 2000. TCR beta CDR3 regions were amplified from RNA transcripts. The TCR CDR3 was subjected to a first round of RT-PCR using the HTBI primer set and the Qiagen OneStep RT-PCR kit. Using fastp trimming at Q25 and MiXCR clonotype assembly, TCRdb reanalyzed the public sequencing data and kept in-frame beta chains. Entries are consolidated by CDR3 protein sequence, retaining the most common genes and DNA. In this sample the table shows hundreds of thousands of distinct CDR3 sequences, around 46% of which occur a single time. 6.5% to 9% of the sample comes from the top ten. The sequenced sample consisted of peripheral blood or thyroid tissue (not recorded which). These receptors all stem from a woman between 18 and 29 years old with Graves' hyperthyroidism. Donor details come from another sample of the same person, matched by shared clones.

In this sample, this clonotype turned up many times. This chain links TRBV25-1 with TRBJ2-2, with 7 bases that match TRBD1. The V and J ends lost 8 bases and 0 bases, in that order; junction bases with no gene match: 6. There are 15 residues in the CDR3. The germline CDR1 and CDR2 sequences are MGHDK and SYGVNS. As DNA, the CDR3 is TGTGCCAGCGAGGACAGGAAGACGAACACCGGGGAGCTGTTTTTT. It codes for CASEDRKTNTGELFF.

The chain recombines TRBV25-1 with TRBJ1-2; 7 bases align to TRBD1. With V trimmed by 2 bases and J by 4 bases, 16 bases remained unmatched. The CDR3 sequence is 18 residues long. Germline V gives CDR1 MGHDK, CDR2 SYGVNS. The DNA for the CDR3 is TGTGCCAGCAGTGAAGTGGGGCGACAGGGCATACCATTCTATGGCTACACCTTC. Translated: CASSEVGRQGIPFYGYTF.

The chain has TRBV25-1 and TRBJ1-5, with unresolved D. The CDR3 runs to 13 residues. The V end lost 4 bases, the J end lost 7 bases, and 11 bases lay between the germline ends. In germline, CDR1 is MGHDK, CDR2 SYGVNS. The CDR3 spells CASSGFLGQPQHF. The CDR3 DNA follows: TGTGCCAGCAGTGGATTCTTGGGGCAGCCCCAGCATTTT. Complete variable domain (other parts from reference TRBV25-1 and TRBJ1-5): EADIYQTPRYLVIGTGKKITLECSQTMGHDKMYWYQQDPGMELHLIHYSYGVNSTEKGDLSSESTVSRIRTEHFPLTLESARPSHTSQYLCASSGFLGQPQHFGDGTRLSIL.

This clonotype was recorded a few times. J is TRBJ1-6 and V is TRBV9; TRBD1 matches at 9 bases. The CDR3 runs 15 residues. V shed 6 bases, J shed 10 bases, and the junction held 11 bases outside the gene matches. Germline values: CDR1 SGDLS, CDR2 YYNGEE. CDR3 nucleotides: TGTGCCAGCACCATCCTAGGGACAGGGAGGTCACCCCTCCACTTT. Amino acids: CASTILGTGRSPLHF.

This chain uses TRBV20-1 with TRBJ2-7; D is perhaps TRBD2 (6 bases). The CDR3 is made up of 14 amino acids. Germline V CDR1 and CDR2: DFQATT, SNEGSKA (reference sequence). V lost 6 bases and J 3 bases, leaving 18 bases between the germline ends. Here the CDR3 reads CSASREEGLYEQYF. CDR3 nucleotide sequence: TGCAGTGCCAGTAGGGAGGAGGGCCTCTACGAGCAGTACTTC.

This clonotype was detected a few times. The chain has TRBV7-9 and TRBJ2-7; D is tentatively TRBD1 or TRBD2 (6 bases each). This CDR3 has 16 amino acids. Per the germline V gene, CDR1 is SEHNR and CDR2 is FQNEAQ (reference sequence). Trimming pared 2 bases from V and 2 bases from J, leaving 16 bases between. The CDR3 DNA reads TGTGCCAGCAGCTTAAAGGAGGGTAGACAGGCCTACGAGCAGTACTTC. Translated, it gives CASSLKEGRQAYEQYF.

This clonotype was recorded a few times. This chain links TRBV19 with TRBJ1-1; no clear D. CDR1 LNHDA and CDR2 SQIVND come from the germline V gene (reference sequence). The CDR3 has 13 residues. Trimming left V 4 bases short and J 1 base short, with 7 bases between. CDR3 in amino acids: CASSNAANTEAFF. CDR3 bases: TGTGCCAGTAGTAACGCGGCGAACACTGAAGCTTTCTTT.

The rearrangement joins TRBV24-1 to TRBJ1-2; 9 bases are shared with TRBD1. Germline CDR1 KGHDR, CDR2 SFDVKD. With 4 bases clipped from V and 3 bases from J, the junction kept 5 bases outside the gene matches. The CDR3 consists of 15 residues. CDR3 DNA: TGTGCCACCAGTGACCCCGGACAGGGGCACTATGGCTACACCTTC. Its protein product is CATSDPGQGHYGYTF.

This clonotype was seen only once. The J gene is TRBJ2-5, the V gene TRBV7-9; D call uncertain. The CDR3 is 14 residues long. The germline V gene encodes CDR1 SEHNR and CDR2 FQNEAQ (reference sequence). Trimming stripped 5 bases from V and 5 bases from J, with 15 bases between. CDR3 in amino acids: CASSPMGPEETQYF. The CDR3 DNA sequence: TGTGCCAGCAGCCCGATGGGCCCTGAGGAGACCCAGTACTTC.

In this sample, this clonotype turned up a few times. The chain joins TRBV2 to TRBJ1-3; 7 bases fit TRBD1. Germline V gives CDR1 SNHLY, CDR2 FYNNEI. The CDR3 runs 15 residues. V lost 6 bases, J lost 6 bases, and 11 bases stayed unmatched. The CDR3 region has the DNA TGTGCCAGCAGCTACTCTGGGACAGCACTAAACACCATATATTTT. Its translation is CASSYSGTALNTIYF.

This sequence joins TRBV12-3 or TRBV12-4 and TRBJ1-2, with TRBD1 matching 7 bases. Unmatched junction bases numbered 11, after V lost 3 bases and J lost 4 bases. The CDR3 has 16 amino acids. The CDR3 loop reads CASSFGTDLAGYGYTF. In DNA form, the CDR3 reads TGTGCCAGCAGTTTTGGGACAGATCTGGCAGGCTATGGCTACACCTTC.

The chain carries TRBV29-1 and TRBJ2-7; D is undetermined. From germline, CDR1 is SQVTM and CDR2 ANQGSEA. CDR3 length: 12 amino acids. The ends were cut back, 0 bases at V and 7 bases at J, with 10 bases in the middle. CDR3 nucleotides: TGCAGCGTTGAAGATCCGGTAGGGGAGCAGTACTTC. It encodes CSVEDPVGEQYF.

This clonotype was found a few times. This chain links TRBV7-9 with TRBJ2-7; TRBD1 might be the D (6 bases). V shed 5 bases and J shed 3 bases, with 20 bases lying between them. The CDR3 has 16 residues. Germline assignment: CDR1 SEHNR and CDR2 FQNEAQ (reference sequence). DNA of the CDR3: TGTGCCAGCAGCCCCCCAGGGGTGGGCCTCGTCTACGAGCAGTACTTC. It specifies CASSPPGVGLVYEQYF.

This clonotype was found many times. V usage is TRBV9 and J usage is TRBJ2-7; no reliable D call. The CDR3 length is 14 residues. The germline gives CDR1 SGDLS, CDR2 YYNGEE. Trimming removed 0 bases from V and 3 bases from J, with 10 bases in between. The chain's CDR3 is CASSVDVKGYEQYF. CDR3 DNA sequence: TGTGCCAGCAGCGTAGACGTTAAGGGCTACGAGCAGTACTTC.

There are many counts of this clonotype. The chain uses TRBV15 and TRBJ1-4; 7 bases fit TRBD1. V lost 7 bases, J lost 6 bases, and 11 bases stayed unmatched. This CDR3 is 15 amino acids long. The V gene's germline CDR1 is LNHNV and CDR2 YYDKDF (reference sequence). CDR3 sequence (DNA): TGTGCCACCAAATGGGGGACAGCCGGATATGAAAAACTGTTTTTT. Translated: CATKWGTAGYEKLFF.